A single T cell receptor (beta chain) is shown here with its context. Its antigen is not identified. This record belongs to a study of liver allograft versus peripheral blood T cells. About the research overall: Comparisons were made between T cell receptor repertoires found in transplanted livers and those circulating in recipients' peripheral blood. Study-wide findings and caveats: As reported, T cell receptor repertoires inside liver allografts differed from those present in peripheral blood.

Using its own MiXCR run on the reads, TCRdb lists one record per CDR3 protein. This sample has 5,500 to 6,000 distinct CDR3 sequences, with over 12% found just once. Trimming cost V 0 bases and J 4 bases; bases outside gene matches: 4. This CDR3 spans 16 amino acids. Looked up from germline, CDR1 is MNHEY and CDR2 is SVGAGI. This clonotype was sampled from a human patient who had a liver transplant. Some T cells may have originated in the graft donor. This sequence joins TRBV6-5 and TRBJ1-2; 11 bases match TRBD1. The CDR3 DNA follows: TGTGCCAGCAGTTACTCCGGACAGGGGGCGGGCTATGGCTACACCTTC. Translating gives CASSYSGQGAGYGYTF.